This T cell receptor (beta chain) came from a study of identical twins. After template switching added a universal primer site, the resulting cDNA carried unique molecular identifiers. TCRdb re-called the 5' RACE reads with MiXCR, one entry per CDR3 protein. The data show just under 550,000 distinct CDR3 sequences, roughly 15% seen once. Every one of the donors was a healthy Caucasian. Study-wide results and caveats: Out-of-frame alpha sequences common to twins exhibited a surplus of low generation probability. Excess twin sharing in beta out-of-frame sequences was weaker.

In the case of this clonotype: Antigen specificity is unknown.

This CDR3 has 14 residues. Germline V gene sequence: CDR1 DFQATT, CDR2 SNEGSKA (reference sequence). This same sample was also part of a study on yellow fever vaccine responses in identical twins.

The receptor was isolated from a woman between 18 and 29 years old in good health. The genes are TRBV20-1 and TRBJ2-1, with a weak D call TRBD2 (7 bases). The sample taken for sequencing was CD4+ T cells sorted from blood. CDR3 DNA: TGCAGCCCAACGGGGGGCGAAGTGTACAATGAGCAGTTCTTC. Translating gives CSPTGGEVYNEQFF.